This entry features one T cell receptor beta chain sequence. Trimming shortened V by 7 bases and J by 6 bases, and 13 bases separated the two germline ends. CDR1 is MNHEY, CDR2 SVGAGI, per germline. This CDR3 spans 12 amino acids. This record belongs to a study of blood T cell repertoires in COVID-19. Study at large: Some COVID-19 samples were acute and others convalescent; all came from the United States, Italy and Spain. The analysed material was cDNA or gDNA that came from T cells, B-cell-depleted T cells, or PBMCs.

Followed over time, Seattle patients had been enrolled while infection was active. In the original processing: Cell counts per sample came from amplifying reference gene primers. Repertoires were generated with immunoSEQ multiplex PCR, while TCRdb's copy carries only in-frame clones and drops some. V and J calls and clone size are as listed in that table; D and trimming were resolved from the DNA. Among some 190,000 clones listed, approximately 85% were seen once. Sequenced material: peripheral blood. V and J are TRBV6-5 and TRBJ2-7, with TRBD2 as a possible D gene (6 bases). This TCR derives from a man older than 75 with COVID-19, enrolled during active disease. The CDR3: CASTSAGSEQYF. CDR3 sequence (DNA): TGTGCCAGCACTTCGGCCGGGAGCGAGCAGTACTTC.